This T cell receptor beta chain originates from a study of T cell responses to AZD1222 COVID-19 vaccine. Study-level findings and limits: An increase in Spike-specific TCR breadth and depth was observed after two AZD1222 doses.

This clone was found a few times. Antigen specificity is unknown. Pooled together were second doses at about 4 or about 12 weeks. The V and J ends lost 4 bases and 9 bases, in that order; junction bases with no gene match: 3. Germline loops: CDR1 LNHNV, CDR2 YYDKDF (reference sequence). CDR3 length: 14 amino acids. The repertoire was sequenced with immunoSEQ multiplex PCR; TCRdb's copy has only in-frame clones and lacks some. Among 86,000 or so clones, 75% to 95% were seen once, and the ten largest hold 11%. This TCR was sampled from an adult who received the AZD1222 COVID-19 vaccine. Sequenced material: peripheral blood, taken 28 days after the second AZD1222 dose. The chain joins TRBV15 to TRBJ1-6, with TRBD1 identical over 10 bases. Here the CDR3 DNA reads TGTGCCACCAGCAAGGGACAGGGGAGTTCACCCCTCCACTTT. As protein: CATSKGQGSSPLHF.